This T cell receptor beta chain appears in the sequencing data of a study of metastatic and nonmetastatic thyroid tumors. At the level of the study: Samples came from malignant and benign thyroid patients, and repertoires were compared across blood and tumor or nodule tissue.

This clone was detected many times. Its antigen remains unknown. Before thyroid surgery, none of the patients had received any treatment. Unmatched junction bases numbered 9, after V lost 6 bases and J lost 5 bases. Germline V gene sequence: CDR1 MNHEY, CDR2 SMNVEV (reference sequence). The length of the CDR3 is 14 residues. Findings of the study overall: A significant increase in TCR beta diversity was reportedly seen in malignant thyroid tumors relative to benign nodules, in blood and tumor.

The authors' processing: Building a distant-metastasis classifier for papillary thyroid cancer drew on CDR3 differences across clinicopathological groups. TCRdb re-processed the PCR reads through MiXCR. TCRdb assigned the V and J calls; the authors' analysis was not used. The repertoire consists of 25,000 to 40,000 clones, with approximately 17% occurring once and the leading ten covering approximately 4.6%. This TCR came from a female donor with papillary thyroid cancer or a benign thyroid nodule (not recorded which). Some clones in this sample may be carry-over from other donors' samples. Sequencing was done on a sample of blood. The rearrangement joins TRBV27 to TRBJ2-7; TRBD1 matches at 8 bases. CDR3 nucleotides: TGTGCCAGCAGATTTTCGGACAGGGTGAACGAGCAGTACTTC. Its protein is CASRFSDRVNEQYF.